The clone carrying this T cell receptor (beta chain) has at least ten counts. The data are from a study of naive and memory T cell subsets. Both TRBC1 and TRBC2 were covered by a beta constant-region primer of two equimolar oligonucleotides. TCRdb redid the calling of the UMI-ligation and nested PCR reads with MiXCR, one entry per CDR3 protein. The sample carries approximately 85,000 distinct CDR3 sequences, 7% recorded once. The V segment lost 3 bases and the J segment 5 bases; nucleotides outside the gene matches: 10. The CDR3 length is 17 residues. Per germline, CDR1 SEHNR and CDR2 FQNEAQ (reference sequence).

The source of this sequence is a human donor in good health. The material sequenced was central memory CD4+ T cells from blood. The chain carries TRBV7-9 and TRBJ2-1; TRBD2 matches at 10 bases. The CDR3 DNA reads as TGTGCCAGCAGCTTTTCCTTGAGCGGGGGGGCTCACAATGAGCAGTTCTTC. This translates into CASSFSLSGGAHNEQFF.